Listed below are T cell receptor beta chains from one sample, sequenced in a study of shared clonotypes between healthy human individuals. Profiled with immunoSEQ multiplex PCR; TCRdb holds only in-frame clones, not every one. The sample includes about 1,800,000 clones, roughly 94% of them seen just once. Sequenced: naive CD8+ T cells sorted from blood. The receptors originated from a man younger than 35 in good health. Both conserved end residues are part of each CDR3. A D gene is named only where the DNA matches it firmly. The size of a clone is reported for some rows only, either as once, few or many, or as a class for expanded clones.

V	D	size	J	CDR3	DNA
TRBV15	NA	NA	TRBJ1-1	CATSTFPNWPNTEAFF	TGTGCCACCAGCACCTTCCCCAACTGGCCGAACACTGAAGCTTTCTTT
TRBV5-5	TRBD1	NA	TRBJ2-7	CATGQGAFEQYF	TGTGCAACCGGGCAGGGGGCGTTCGAGCAGTACTTC
TRBV4-1	NA	NA	TRBJ2-7	CASSQVEDSYEQYF	TGCGCCAGCAGCCAGGTAGAGGACTCCTACGAGCAGTACTTC
TRBV7-8	TRBD2	NA	TRBJ2-7	CASSLARGGDYEQYF	TGTGCCAGCAGCTTAGCCCGGGGAGGGGATTACGAGCAGTACTTC
TRBV7-6	NA	NA	TRBJ2-6	CASSLGYTEAGTASGANVLTF	TGTGCCAGCAGCTTAGGGTATACTGAGGCGGGGACCGCCTCTGGGGCCAACGTCCTGACTTTC
TRBV11-2	TRBD1	NA	TRBJ2-7	CASSFGTGSSYEQYF	TGTGCCAGCAGCTTCGGGACAGGTTCCTCCTACGAGCAGTACTTC
TRBV28	NA	NA	TRBJ2-7	CASRSTGFDYEQYF	TGTGCCAGCAGAAGCACAGGGTTTGATTACGAGCAGTACTTC
TRBV27	NA	NA	TRBJ2-7	CASSPTRTYEQYF	TGTGCCAGCAGTCCAACCAGGACCTACGAGCAGTACTTC
TRBV10-2	NA	NA	TRBJ2-1	CASTTGQGDEQFF	TGCGCCAGCACCACAGGGCAAGGCGATGAGCAGTTCTTC
TRBV27	NA	NA	TRBJ2-7	CASSPELTGAYEQYF	TGTGCCAGCAGTCCTGAGTTGACAGGCGCCTACGAGCAGTACTTC
TRBV6-1	TRBD1	NA	TRBJ2-7	CASEGARYEQYF	TGTGCCAGCGAGGGGGCGCGCTACGAGCAGTACTTC
TRBV19	NA	NA	TRBJ1-1	CASSRETGNTEAFF	TGTGCCAGTAGTAGGGAGACAGGGAACACTGAAGCTTTCTTT
TRBV4-1	TRBD2	NA	TRBJ2-1	CASSHPGGMNEQFF	TGCGCCAGCAGCCACCCGGGGGGGATGAATGAGCAGTTCTTC
TRBV27	TRBD1	few	TRBJ1-6	CASSRVLGTGASPLHF	TGTGCCAGCAGTCGGGTGTTGGGGACAGGGGCTTCACCCCTCCACTTT
TRBV5-1	NA	NA	TRBJ1-3	CASSFGENSGNTIYF	TGCGCCAGCAGCTTCGGTGAAAATTCTGGAAACACCATATATTTT
TRBV11-2	NA	NA	TRBJ2-7	CASSETTSPYEQYF	TGTGCCAGCAGCGAAACTACCTCGCCCTACGAGCAGTACTTC
TRBV9	TRBD2	NA	TRBJ2-7	CASSVGLAGGPDYEQYF	TGTGCCAGCAGCGTAGGACTAGCGGGGGGTCCAGACTACGAGCAGTACTTC
TRBV2	NA	NA	TRBJ2-1	CASSPRSNEQFF	TGTGCCAGCAGTCCTAGATCCAATGAGCAGTTCTTC
TRBV5-1	TRBD2	NA	TRBJ2-3	CASSLGLAGGGTDTQYF	TGCGCCAGCAGCTTGGGACTAGCGGGGGGCGGGACAGATACGCAGTATTTT
TRBV12-2	NA	NA	TRBJ2-7	CASRSLATGTFPYPYEQYF	TGTGCAAGTCGCTCTCTCGCAACAGGGACCTTCCCCTACCCCTACGAGCAGTACTTC
TRBV7-8	TRBD2	NA	TRBJ2-1	CASSLGLARNEQFF	TGTGCCAGCAGCCTGGGACTAGCCAGGAATGAGCAGTTCTTC
TRBV29-1	TRBD1	NA	TRBJ2-7	CSALGSGTGSYEQYF	TGCAGCGCCCTAGGCTCTGGGACAGGCTCCTACGAGCAGTACTTC
TRBV28	TRBD1	NA	TRBJ1-1	CASSRDRAKLNTEAFF	TGTGCCAGCAGTCGCGACAGGGCCAAATTGAACACTGAAGCTTTCTTT
TRBV7-8	TRBD2	NA	TRBJ2-1	CASSLGLAGGPWFEQFF	TGTGCCAGCAGCTTGGGACTAGCGGGAGGGCCTTGGTTTGAGCAGTTCTTC
TRBV27	TRBD2	once	TRBJ2-1	CASSWGLANEQFF	TGTGCCAGCAGTTGGGGACTAGCCAATGAGCAGTTCTTC
TRBV27	NA	NA	TRBJ2-7	CASSLGPSYEQYF	TGTGCCAGCTCCCTGGGCCCTTCCTACGAGCAGTACTTC
TRBV2	NA	NA	TRBJ1-2	CASSEGGATIRNYGYTF	TGTGCCAGCAGTGAAGGGGGGGCAACAATTAGGAACTATGGCTACACCTTC
TRBV4-1	TRBD1	NA	TRBJ1-5	CASSQGTGTQPQHF	TGCGCCAGCAGCCAAGGGACAGGGACTCAGCCCCAGCATTTT
TRBV30	TRBD2	NA	TRBJ2-3	CAWSLVSGGAVDTQYF	TGTGCCTGGAGTTTGGTTAGCGGGGGGGCCGTGGATACGCAGTATTTT
TRBV23-1	NA	NA	TRBJ1-1	CASSQLEGSNTEAFF	TGCGCCAGCAGTCAATTGGAGGGATCGAACACTGAAGCTTTCTTT
TRBV4-1	NA	NA	TRBJ2-7	CASSLRAGAYYEQYF	TGCGCCAGCAGCCTGAGGGCGGGGGCCTACTACGAGCAGTACTTC
TRBV29-1	NA	NA	TRBJ2-3	CSVRGGGSDTQYF	TGCAGCGTGAGGGGAGGGGGTTCAGATACGCAGTATTTT
TRBV13	TRBD2	once	TRBJ2-3	CASSPPLGPLAGGYTQYF	TGTGCCAGCAGCCCCCCCCTCGGGCCCCTAGCGGGGGGTTATACGCAGTATTTT
TRBV5-1	NA	NA	TRBJ1-1	CASSLGLVQGVDTEAFF	TGCGCCAGCAGCTTGGGGCTAGTACAGGGAGTGGACACTGAAGCTTTCTTT
TRBV10-2	NA	NA	TRBJ1-5	CASSESNQPQHF	TGCGCCAGCAGTGAGAGCAATCAGCCCCAGCATTTT
TRBV18	TRBD1	NA	TRBJ1-2	CASSPGQGNYGYTF	TGTGCCAGCTCACCCGGACAGGGGAACTATGGCTACACCTTC
TRBV29-1	TRBD2	NA	TRBJ2-1	CSADPGLAGEQGMNEQFF	TGCAGCGCCGATCCGGGACTAGCGGGAGAACAGGGGATGAATGAGCAGTTCTTC
TRBV28	NA	NA	TRBJ1-1	CASSLSTEAFF	TGTGCCAGCAGTTTATCCACTGAAGCTTTCTTT
TRBV6-6	TRBD1	NA	TRBJ1-2	CASSDRDYGYTF	TGTGCCAGCAGTGACAGGGACTATGGCTACACCTTC
TRBV9	NA	NA	TRBJ1-1	CASSVGPSLEAFF	TGTGCCAGCAGCGTAGGTCCCAGCCTGGAAGCTTTCTTT
TRBV30	NA	NA	TRBJ2-3	CAWNRGSTSTDTQYF	TGTGCCTGGAATAGGGGATCCACTAGCACAGATACGCAGTATTTT
TRBV27	NA	NA	TRBJ2-7	CASSLLGEVYEQYF	TGTGCCAGCAGTTTGTTAGGGGAGGTCTACGAGCAGTACTTC
TRBV4-1	TRBD2	NA	TRBJ2-3	CASSQEPSGADTQYF	TGCGCCAGCAGCCAAGAACCTAGCGGGGCTGATACGCAGTATTTT
TRBV30	TRBD2	NA	TRBJ2-3	CAWSFSGHTDTQYF	TGTGCCTGGAGTTTTAGCGGGCACACAGATACGCAGTATTTT
TRBV4-1	TRBD1	NA	TRBJ1-3	CASSLDRGAGNTIYF	TGCGCCAGCAGCCTTGACAGGGGCGCTGGAAACACCATATATTTT
TRBV6-5	NA	NA	TRBJ2-7	CASSYSTGTASYEQYF	TGTGCCAGCAGTTACTCGACCGGGACGGCGTCCTACGAGCAGTACTTC
TRBV5-6	TRBD2	NA	TRBJ2-3	CASSISGGLPSTDTQYF	TGTGCCAGCAGCATTAGCGGGGGATTACCTAGCACAGATACGCAGTATTTT
TRBV2	NA	NA	TRBJ1-4	CASSSGVTTNEKLFF	TGTGCCAGTTCATCGGGGGTCACAACTAATGAAAAACTGTTTTTT